Following are 10 T cell receptor beta chains from one sample sequenced in a study of brain T cells in children with intractable seizures (dated by TCRdb to about 2021). The receptor library was made with the immunoSEQ multiplex PCR assay. Imported from immuneACCESS, the table was reduced by TCRdb to in-frame sequences with V and J called. These copies leave out some clones; in studies compared against another copy, an unresolved V gene accounts for under half, and the cause of the remainder is not known. Here the sample has approximately 40,000 clones; around 90% occur a single time. 5% to 7.5% of the sample comes from the top ten. In the paper's terms, the time point label means: resected brain tissue, or blood drawn just prior to surgery. Sequencing was performed on peripheral blood, taken at surgery. These receptors all stem from a girl aged 2 to 9 with tuberous sclerosis and intractable seizures.

The chain combines TRBV2 with TRBJ1-1; TRBD1 aligns across 9 bases. J lost 4 bases, V lost 2 bases, and 5 bases had no gene match. CDR1 is SNHLY, CDR2 FYNNEI, per germline. This CDR3 has 15 residues. The CDR3: CASSEPGQGSTEAFF. The DNA of the CDR3 is TGTGCCAGCAGTGAACCCGGACAGGGGAGCACTGAAGCTTTCTTT. The complete variable domain, with remaining parts taken from reference TRBV2 and TRBJ1-1, reads EPEVTQTPSHQVTQMGQEVILRCVPISNHLYFYWYRQILGQKVEFLVSFYNNEISEKSEIFDDQFSVERPDGSNFTLKIRSTKLEDSAMYFCASSEPGQGSTEAFFGQGTRLTVV.

V is TRBV3-1 (or the pseudogene TRBV3-2) and J is TRBJ1-4; a weak D match, TRBD1 (5 bases). The CDR3 totals 16 residues. Germline V CDR1 and CDR2: LGHDT, YNNKEL (reference sequence). V was pared by 1 base and J by 8 bases, with 17 bases between. This CDR3 is CASSQGGAERGEKLFF. The CDR3 DNA follows: TGTGCCAGCAGCCAAGGCGGGGCCGAAAGAGGGGAAAAACTGTTTTTT.

The chain combines TRBV6-5 with TRBJ2-7; 7 bases map to TRBD1. V lost 7 bases and J lost 2; bases outside the gene matches: 8. Germline values: CDR1 MNHEY, CDR2 SVGAGI. The CDR3 covers 14 residues. This CDR3 reads CASTPTGNPYEQYF. DNA of the CDR3: TGTGCCAGCACTCCGACAGGGAACCCCTACGAGCAGTACTTC.

V usage is TRBV27 and J usage is TRBJ2-3; D is unresolved. Trimming took 3 bases from V and 8 from J, leaving 12 bases between them. The CDR3 spans 13 residues. Germline CDR1 and CDR2: MNHEY and SMNVEV (reference sequence). CDR3 bases: TGTGCCAGCAGTTTGGTACAGTATGGTACGCAGTATTTT. Its protein is CASSLVQYGTQYF.

V usage is TRBV28 and J usage is TRBJ2-7; tentatively, D is TRBD1 (5 bases). Looked up from germline, CDR1 is MDHEN and CDR2 is SYDVKM. Trimming removed 4 bases at V and 1 base at J, with 8 bases between. The CDR3 has 13 residues. The CDR3: CASSSYRSYEQYF. CDR3 DNA: TGTGCCAGCAGTTCGTACAGGTCCTACGAGCAGTACTTC. The entire variable domain, with the rest obtained from reference TRBV28 and TRBJ2-7, is as follows: DVKVTQSSRYLVKRTGEKVFLECVQDMDHENMFWYRQDPGLGLRLIYFSYDVKMKEKGDIPEGYSVSREKKERFSLILESASTNQTSMYLCASSSYRSYEQYFGPGTRLTVT.

The gene calls are TRBV7-2 and TRBJ2-2; D perhaps matches TRBD2 (5 bases). Germline lookup yields CDR1 SGHTA and CDR2 FQGNSA. Trimming stripped 2 bases from V and 3 bases from J, with 7 bases between. The CDR3 is 14 residues long. The CDR3 protein is CASSLLRDTGELFF. The CDR3, as DNA: TGTGCCAGCAGCTTATTGAGGGACACCGGGGAGCTGTTTTTT.

This chain uses TRBV9 with TRBJ1-5; the D is unclear. The CDR3 is 11 amino acids. Trimming removed 5 bases from V and 7 bases from J, with 7 bases in between. Looked up from germline, CDR1 is SGDLS and CDR2 is YYNGEE. The CDR3 here is CASRHSQPQHF. CDR3 nucleotide sequence: TGTGCCAGCAGACACTCACAGCCCCAGCATTTT.

This chain connects TRBV6-5 to TRBJ1-5, with a tentative D call TRBD1 (6 bases). The CDR3 is made up of 14 amino acids. Per germline, CDR1 MNHEY and CDR2 SVGAGI. The germline V and J ends were trimmed by 0 bases and 7 bases, with 10 bases remaining between them. The CDR3 loop reads CASSYSRGEQPQHF. Here the CDR3 DNA reads TGTGCCAGCAGTTACTCGAGGGGGGAACAGCCCCAGCATTTT.

The chain uses TRBV4-1 and TRBJ2-3, with 7 bases lining up with TRBD1. With 6 bases clipped from V and 1 base from J, the junction kept 10 bases outside the gene matches. In germline, CDR1 is MGHRA, CDR2 YSYEKL. The CDR3 has 16 amino acids. The CDR3 is CASSQMMGQRTDTQYF. The CDR3 DNA is TGCGCCAGCAGTCAAATGATGGGACAGCGCACAGATACGCAGTATTTT.

This clone was detected only a few times. V and J are TRBV5-1 and TRBJ1-1; tentatively, D is TRBD1 (5 bases). Trimming pared 6 bases from V and 0 bases from J, leaving 12 bases between. The CDR3 spans 14 residues. Germline-derived CDR1 and CDR2 are SGHRS and YFSETQ. Written as DNA, the CDR3 is TGCGCCAGCACGCTCGCAGGGTTGAACACTGAAGCTTTCTTT. Translating it yields CASTLAGLNTEAFF.